This TCR beta chain is from a study of blood T cell repertoires in COVID-19 (dated by TCRdb to the early 2020s). In the study overall: Samples covering the acute and convalescent phases of COVID-19 were provided by collaborators in the United States, Italy and Spain. The prospective study material was composed of cDNA or gDNA derived from T cells, B-cell-depleted T cells, or PBMCs. Samples came from the ongoing ImmuneRACE study (first 160 participants) plus 1,254 subjects from 6 global collaborators. The sample metadata nearly always contained a de-identified subject ID, COVID-19 status, age in years and sex. Where available, HLA class I and class II types were obtained from metadata supplied by the sample provider rather than from assay-based typing. The repertoires were released in a freely available public database intended as a resource for research on the immune response to SARS-CoV-2. Subjects who had been exposed to COVID-19, were actively infected with it, or had recovered from it provided the deeply sampled blood TCRbeta repertoires that made up the dataset. Points the paper makes about the study in general: How much clinical and demographic metadata was included differed by source and by participant, and the metadata was provided uncurated.

The V and J ends are trimmed by 0 bases and 12 bases, leaving 14 bases between them. CDR1 and CDR2 are drawn from the germline V gene: SGHNT, YENEEA. From the cysteine through the phenylalanine, the CDR3 covers 13 amino acids. CDR3 DNA only is kept here, 39 bases in frame from base 1. TCRbeta CDR3 regions were amplified from genomic DNA by means of the immunoSEQ Assay, a bias-controlled multiplex PCR. The original methods were these. The number of nucleated cells in each sample was estimated by amplification of reference gene primers within the assay. To quantify the absolute abundance of each unique TCRbeta CDR3 rearrangement, sequence reads were collapsed and filtered. For each sample, productive Simpson clonality was calculated as the square root of Simpson's diversity index across productive rearrangements. TCRdb holds this immuneACCESS table with in-frame rearrangements only. Some clones are missing; in checked studies, unresolved V genes explain under half, and the rest has no known cause. The V and J calls and clone size come from that table; D and trimming were worked out from the DNA. Counted in this sample were 30,000 to 40,000 clones; about two thirds of them appeared once. The ten largest clones capture about 10% of the sample.

A note on this clone: There is no known antigen for this receptor. Qualities for individual bases were not recorded, and no much larger clone is one base off.

One collaborating source in Seattle enrolled patients during active infection and followed them longitudinally through the course of disease. The collaborating institutions used their own protocols to collect whole blood in K2EDTA tubes. For TCRbeta analysis, collaborator samples were shipped as frozen whole blood, as isolated PBMCs, or as DNA extracted from either sample type. Sequenced sample: peripheral blood. Here the chain combines TRBV11-3 and TRBJ1-1, with a weak D call of TRBD1 (5 bases match). This receptor was obtained from a man aged 70 or older with COVID-19, enrolled during active disease. The DNA reads as follows: TGTGCCAGCAGCTTAGATCAGACAGCAGTGACTTTCTTT. It codes for CASSLDQTAVTFF.